These T cell receptor beta chains were read from a single sample in a study of regulatory T cells in long-lasting Graves disease. TCRdb fed the multiplex PCR reads into MiXCR, producing one record per CDR3 protein. The sample yields around 500,000 distinct CDR3 sequences, 12% seen once. A further study also used this sample, focusing on T cells in Graves' hyperthyroidism and ophthalmopathy.

The sample was peripheral blood mononuclear cells (PBMCs), taken at new diagnosis, from a patient treated with antithyroid drugs. All receptors derive from a woman aged 25 to 39 with Graves disease. Both conserved end residues are trimmed from each CDR3. Each record gives: D gene, V gene, clone size, CDR3 protein. D genes are given only for firm matches. The size entry is marked missing in some rows and otherwise reads once, few, many or a size class.

D gene: TRBD1
V gene: TRBV20-1
clone size: few
CDR3 protein: SARSTGAVNEKLF

D gene: .
V gene: TRBV28
clone size: few
CDR3 protein: ASSSSGQGGRNYGYT

D gene: .
V gene: TRBV4-1
clone size: few
CDR3 protein: ASSRSGTHQETQY

D gene: TRBD1
V gene: TRBV11-2
clone size: many
CDR3 protein: ASRKPGGGQRGYT

D gene: TRBD1
V gene: TRBV7-8
clone size: many
CDR3 protein: ASSLGGMGTGAFHEQF

D gene: .
V gene: TRBV6-1
clone size: .
CDR3 protein: ASSRLAGGGEQF

D gene: .
V gene: TRBV6-5
clone size: .
CDR3 protein: ASSLNLAVPTYEQY

D gene: TRBD1
V gene: TRBV27
clone size: many
CDR3 protein: ASSPYRGLFFGYT

D gene: TRBD1
V gene: TRBV19
clone size: few
CDR3 protein: ATVRGQNEKLF

D gene: .
V gene: TRBV27
clone size: few
CDR3 protein: ASSFMGINEQF

D gene: TRBD2
V gene: TRBV20-1
clone size: few
CDR3 protein: SALTSGSGGSYNEQF

D gene: .
V gene: TRBV11-3
clone size: many
CDR3 protein: ASSLDRGSRAKYEQY

D gene: .
V gene: TRBV4-2
clone size: many
CDR3 protein: ASSQDGSNTIY

D gene: .
V gene: TRBV10-3
clone size: many
CDR3 protein: AISDRRGMNTEAF

D gene: .
V gene: TRBV18
clone size: many
CDR3 protein: ASSQTKDPAAVQEQF

D gene: .
V gene: TRBV5-8
clone size: few
CDR3 protein: ASSLGWELYGYT

D gene: .
V gene: TRBV29-1
clone size: .
CDR3 protein: SVVRRESARTEAF

D gene: .
V gene: TRBV12-3/TRBV12-4
clone size: many
CDR3 protein: ASSLDPLGNQPQH

D gene: .
V gene: TRBV10-3
clone size: .
CDR3 protein: AISESAGTHNEQY

D gene: TRBD1
V gene: TRBV18
clone size: many
CDR3 protein: ASSHGTVNEKLF

D gene: TRBD2
V gene: TRBV10-2
clone size: .
CDR3 protein: ASSDSASGATDTQY

D gene: .
V gene: TRBV7-8
clone size: many
CDR3 protein: ASSLGGRAAGAKQY

D gene: TRBD1
V gene: TRBV2
clone size: few
CDR3 protein: ASSAQGAFNQPQH

D gene: .
V gene: TRBV12-3/TRBV12-4
clone size: few
CDR3 protein: ASSLGELASLGELF

D gene: TRBD2
V gene: TRBV28
clone size: many
CDR3 protein: ASSSGEGTDTQY

D gene: TRBD2
V gene: TRBV6-2/TRBV6-3
clone size: many
CDR3 protein: ASSSKLAGRTDTQY